These T cell receptor beta chains were read from a single sample in a study of T cell changes during pregnancy in multiple sclerosis. Repertoires were generated with immunoSEQ multiplex PCR, while TCRdb's copy carries only in-frame clones and drops some. Of almost 55,000 clones listed, over 85% were seen once; the top ten hold 2.5% to 3.5%. The sequencing used CD8+ T cells from peripheral blood mononuclear cells, collected before pregnancy. The source is a female donor with multiple sclerosis, enrolled in a pregnancy study. Both conserved end residues are part of each CDR3. The order of the fields is D gene, J gene, clone size, V gene, CDR3 length, CDR3 DNA, CDR3 protein. A D gene is named only where the DNA matches it firmly. A row's size may be missing; if present it is once, few, many or a size class.

TRBD1,TRBJ2-7,NA,TRBV4-1,15,TGCGCCAGCAGCCAACAAGGGGGCCTCTCCTACGAGCAGTACTTC,CASSQQGGLSYEQYF
TRBD2,TRBJ2-3,NA,TRBV7-9,19,TGTGCCAGCAGCTCGACGGAGGAGCGGGGGGGCCGGGGGAGAGATACGCAGTATTTT,CASSSTEERGGRGRDTQYF
NA,TRBJ2-3,NA,TRBV9,12,TGTGCCAGCAGCCCCAACCGGGATACGCAGTATTTT,CASSPNRDTQYF
NA,TRBJ1-1,NA,TRBV9,14,TGTGCCAGCAGCGTCGACTGGGGGGGCACTGAAGCTTTCTTT,CASSVDWGGTEAFF
NA,TRBJ2-2,NA,TRBV2,16,TGTGCCAGCAGTGAAGTCGCGGCAGAGAACACCGGGGAGCTGTTTTTT,CASSEVAAENTGELFF
TRBD1,TRBJ1-4,NA,TRBV7-8,15,TGTGCCAGCAGCCCCAGACAGGGCCTTAATGAAAAACTGTTTTTT,CASSPRQGLNEKLFF
TRBD1,TRBJ2-1,once,TRBV7-9,12,TGTGCCAGCAGCTACAGGGGGCCGGAGCAGTTCTTC,CASSYRGPEQFF
TRBD1,TRBJ2-7,NA,TRBV4-3,14,TGCGCCAGCAGTCCTGGACAGGGGGGTTACGAGCAGTACTTC,CASSPGQGGYEQYF
NA,TRBJ2-5,NA,TRBV7-6,13,TGTGCCAGCAGCTTAAAAGAGTTCTCAACCCAGTACTTC,CASSLKEFSTQYF
NA,TRBJ1-4,NA,TRBV9,16,TGTGCCAGCAGCGTAGCTGGAGGCGTAGCTAATGAAAAACTGTTTTTT,CASSVAGGVANEKLFF
TRBD1,TRBJ1-1,NA,TRBV4-2,13,TGTGCCAGCAGCCAGACAGGGAGTACCGAAGCTTTCTTT,CASSQTGSTEAFF
TRBD1,TRBJ2-6,NA,TRBV5-1,17,TGCGCCAGCAGCTACGGGACAGGGGGACCCGGGGCCAACGTCCTGACTTTC,CASSYGTGGPGANVLTF
NA,TRBJ1-1,NA,TRBV4-1,11,TGCGCCAGCGGCAGGGGACCGGAAGCTTTCTTT,CASGRGPEAFF
NA,TRBJ2-2,NA,TRBV9,13,TGTGCCAGCAAGGAAGGGGGCACCGGGGAGCTGTTTTTT,CASKEGGTGELFF